The clone carrying this TCR beta chain has a handful of counts. Its antigen is as yet unknown. This record comes from a study of T cells in Graves' hyperthyroidism and ophthalmopathy. Findings and caveats of the study: Classification by a 13 V-J model distinguished ophthalmopathy from stable hyperthyroidism. A median around six months before onset, the model predicted ophthalmopathy.

The CDR3 loop spans 13 amino acids. V dropped 5 bases and J dropped 2 bases, with 10 bases sitting between them. Per germline, CDR1 MNHNS and CDR2 SASEGT. The investigators amplified TCR beta CDR3 regions from RNA transcripts. The HTBI primer set drove a first-round RT-PCR of the TCR CDR3. TCRdb processed the multiplex PCR reads anew with MiXCR; each CDR3 protein has one entry. Among some 560,000 distinct CDR3 sequences listed, 15% to 17% were seen once. The chain has TRBV6-1 and TRBJ2-7; D not resolved. The sequence was collected from a woman aged 25 to 45 with Graves' hyperthyroidism. Sequencing was carried out using blood. CDR3 nucleotides: TGTGCCAGCAGTTATGTGTATACCTACGAGCAGTACTTC. Protein: CASSYVYTYEQYF.